The 26 T cell receptor beta chains listed next were all sequenced from one sample in a study of identical twins. TCRdb re-derived calls from the 5' RACE reads in MiXCR, one entry per CDR3 protein. The profile shows some 1,700,000 distinct CDR3 sequences, around a third of them singletons. The sample comprised cord blood. These receptors were collected from a newborn girl in good health.

This clonotype showed up many times. The J gene is TRBJ1-2, the V gene TRBV20-1, with a tentative D call TRBD1 (5 bases). Germline V gives CDR1 DFQATT, CDR2 SNEGSKA (reference sequence). Trimming stripped 0 bases from V and 2 bases from J, with 13 bases between. The CDR3 contains 15 residues. This CDR3 is CSAREHGAQNYGYTF. In DNA form, the CDR3 reads TGCAGTGCTAGAGAGCATGGGGCGCAGAACTATGGCTACACCTTC.

This clonotype was observed a few times. V is TRBV20-1 and J is TRBJ2-3; tentatively, D is TRBD2 (6 bases). From germline, CDR1 is DFQATT and CDR2 SNEGSKA (reference sequence). There are 14 residues in the CDR3. The germline V and J ends were trimmed by 3 bases and 2 bases, with 12 bases remaining between them. The CDR3 reads CSAREGRLTDTQYF. The CDR3 DNA sequence: TGCAGTGCTAGGGAGGGGCGCCTCACAGATACGCAGTATTTT.

This clonotype was found many times. The chain carries TRBV2 and TRBJ2-7, with D tentatively TRBD2 (5 bases). The CDR3 totals 13 residues. V gave up 2 bases and J gave up 2 bases, with 7 bases separating them. In germline, CDR1 is SNHLY, CDR2 FYNNEI. The CDR3 DNA reads TGTGCCAGCAGTGAACGGGATCCCTACGAGCAGTACTTC. Translated: CASSERDPYEQYF. Looking up the rest from reference TRBV2 and TRBJ2-7 gives the full variable domain: EPEVTQTPSHQVTQMGQEVILRCVPISNHLYFYWYRQILGQKVEFLVSFYNNEISEKSEIFDDQFSVERPDGSNFTLKIRSTKLEDSAMYFCASSERDPYEQYFGPGTRLTVT.

CDR3 loop: CASSRPSGSHNEQYF. The CDR3 DNA is TGTGCCAGCAGCAGACCTAGCGGGAGCCACAATGAGCAGTACTTC. The V gene is TRBV7-2, the J gene TRBJ2-7, with 10 bases fitting TRBD2. The CDR3 has 15 residues. Germline CDR1 reads SGHTA; CDR2 reads FQGNSA. The junction had 11 bases not matched to a gene; V was cut back by 5 bases and J by 7 bases.

This clonotype occurred a few times. The chain uses TRBV5-1 and TRBJ2-3; no firm D call. Germline CDR1 and CDR2: SGHRS and YFSETQ. The CDR3 runs to 16 residues. The V end lost 2 bases, the J end lost 0 bases, and 13 bases lay between the germline ends. The CDR3 DNA reads TGCGCCAGCAGCTTTTCCCCCCAAGATAGCACAGATACGCAGTATTTT. Amino acid sequence: CASSFSPQDSTDTQYF.

This clonotype was picked up many times. The CDR3 DNA sequence: TGTGCCAGCAGTAGAATGGGAGCGGGAGGAGAGCAGTTCTTC. Translating it yields CASSRMGAGGEQFF. The V call is TRBV27, the J call TRBJ2-1, with 9 positions matching TRBD2. There are 14 residues in the CDR3. Looked up from germline, CDR1 is MNHEY and CDR2 is SMNVEV (reference sequence). V shed 5 bases and J 10 bases; nucleotides not matched to a gene: 9.

This chain joins TRBV5-5 and TRBJ2-3, with 8 bases identical to TRBD1. This CDR3 is 16 amino acids long. Per the germline V gene, CDR1 is SGHKS and CDR2 is YYEKEE (reference sequence). J gave up 0 bases and V 2 bases, and 5 bases lay outside the gene matches. The CDR3 DNA sequence: TGTGCCAGCAGCTTCTGGCAGGGGGCTAGCACAGATACGCAGTATTTT. Amino acids: CASSFWQGASTDTQYF.

This clonotype came up a few times. The chain couples TRBV10-3 to TRBJ2-1; TRBD2 aligns across 12 bases. V dropped 5 bases and J dropped 1; count of bases not matched to a gene: 6. The CDR3 length is 17 residues. Germline-derived CDR1 and CDR2 are ENHRY and SYGVKD. CDR3 region: CAISPLAGGLSYNEQFF. In DNA, the CDR3 is TGTGCCATCAGTCCGCTAGCGGGGGGGCTGTCCTACAATGAGCAGTTCTTC.

There are a few counts of this clonotype. The chain recombines TRBV7-9 with TRBJ2-3; 10 bases match TRBD2. CDR1 and CDR2 (germline): SEHNR, FQNEAQ (reference sequence). The CDR3 runs 15 residues. V shed 1 base, J shed 6 bases, and the junction held 4 bases outside the gene matches. CDR3 bases: TGTGCCAGCAGCTTAGTCGTGGGACTAGCGGATACGCAGTATTTT. Protein: CASSLVVGLADTQYF.

Concerning this clonotype: Without the conserved terminal phenylalanine or tryptophan, this CDR3 likely stems from a read error. The rearrangement joins TRBV20-1 to TRBJ1-2; D is uncertain. Germline V gene lookup returns CDR1 DFQATT and CDR2 SNEGSKA (reference sequence). The CDR3 spans 12 residues. The ends were cut back, 0 bases at V and 2 bases at J, with 4 bases in the middle. CDR3 DNA: TGCAGTGCTAGAGAAGGGAACTATGGCTACACCATC. As protein: CSAREGNYGYTI.

This clonotype was recorded only once. This sequence may be a read error, since a much larger clone differs from it by one base. The J gene is TRBJ2-7, the V gene TRBV10-2; D may be TRBD1 (6 bases). Trimming took off 3 bases at V and 10 bases at J, with 16 bases between the two ends. The CDR3 length is 13 residues. The germline CDR1 and CDR2 sequences are WSHSY and SAAADI. The CDR3 DNA follows: TGCGCCAGCAGTGAAGGCAGGGGAAACGTTCAGTACTTC. Translated, it gives CASSEGRGNVQYF.

This clonotype was seen only a few times. This chain connects TRBV27 to TRBJ2-1, with 10 bases identical to TRBD1. The CDR3 has 16 residues. Germline-derived CDR1 and CDR2 are MNHEY and SMNVEV (reference sequence). J lost 4 bases, V lost 5 bases, and 8 bases had no gene match. In nucleotides, the CDR3 is TGTGCCAGCAGTAGGTTTCGGGACAGGGGTTACAATGAGCAGTTCTTC. Amino acid sequence: CASSRFRDRGYNEQFF.

This clonotype turned up a few times. The chain has TRBV10-3 and TRBJ1-1, with D unclear. The CDR3 covers 17 residues. The V end was cut by 3 bases, the J end by 0 bases, with 17 bases between. CDR1 and CDR2 (germline): ENHRY, SYGVKD. CDR3 bases: TGTGCCATCAGTGATAACCCTATGCGCCTCATGAACACTGAAGCTTTCTTT. Its translation: CAISDNPMRLMNTEAFF.

The chain employs TRBV28 and TRBJ2-3; a weak D match, TRBD2 (5 bases). This CDR3 region has 13 residues. CDR1 and CDR2 (germline): MDHEN, SYDVKM. Trimming stripped 6 bases from V and 6 bases from J, with 13 bases between. DNA for the CDR3: TGTGCCAGCAGACAATGGAGGCTGGATACGCAGTATTTT. This encodes CASRQWRLDTQYF.

The sample holds one count of this clonotype. One end of the junction does not line up with germline, which may come from a read error. The chain employs TRBV28 and TRBJ1-6; 8 positions match TRBD1. The CDR3 sequence is 15 residues long. CDR1 MDHEN and CDR2 SYDVKM come from the germline V gene. The CDR3 sequence is CASRLDRADNSPPHF. DNA of the CDR3: TGTGCCAGCAGACTGGACAGGGCGGATAATTCACCCCCCCACTTT.

Concerning this clonotype: At one end the junction does not follow the germline gene, possibly because of a read error. This chain links TRBV11-2 with TRBJ2-5, with 10 bases lining up with TRBD2. Germline V gene lookup returns CDR1 SGHAT and CDR2 FQNNGV. This CDR3 is built from 17 residues. CDR3 in amino acids: CASSPPLAGTFQEAQYF. The CDR3 DNA is TGTGCCAGCAGCCCACCACTAGCGGGAACCTTCCAAGAGGCCCAGTACTTC. Variable domain in full (rest from reference TRBV11-2 and TRBJ2-5): EAGVAQSPRYKIIEKRQSVAFWCNPISGHATLYWYQQILGQGPKLLIQFQNNGVVDDSQLPKDRFSAERLKGVDSTLKIQPAKLEDSAVYLCASSPPLAGTFQEAQYFGPGTRLLVL.

The sample holds a few counts of this clonotype. J is TRBJ2-3 and V is TRBV19, with D perhaps matching TRBD2 (6 bases). The CDR3 length is 13 residues. CDR1 and CDR2 (germline): LNHDA, SQIVND (reference sequence). V lost 5 bases to trimming and J lost 9 bases, with 15 bases between them. The CDR3: CASSLQGLHTQYF. CDR3 DNA: TGTGCCAGTAGTCTTCAGGGACTTCACACGCAGTATTTT.

This clonotype showed up just a few times. Written as DNA, the CDR3 is TGTGCCAGCGGTTCGGCCAGCGGGAGTATCTACGAGCAGTACTTC. Its protein product is CASGSASGSIYEQYF. The chain carries TRBV6-5 and TRBJ2-7; 8 bases fit TRBD2. With V trimmed by 8 bases and J by 3 bases, 12 bases remained unmatched. Germline assignment: CDR1 MNHEY and CDR2 SVGAGI. The CDR3 runs 15 residues.

The chain employs TRBV20-1 and TRBJ2-7; 7 bases line up with TRBD1. The V and J ends lost 1 base and 6 bases, in that order; junction bases with no gene match: 6. Germline V gene sequence: CDR1 DFQATT, CDR2 SNEGSKA (reference sequence). This CDR3 has 13 amino acids. CDR3 region: CSARGRDSCEQYF. In DNA, the CDR3 is TGCAGTGCTAGAGGCCGGGACAGCTGCGAGCAGTACTTC.

In its sample, this clonotype was seen a few times. The CDR3 loop reads CASSEGLMARGGKLFF. CDR3 nucleotides: TGTGCCAGCAGTGAAGGACTAATGGCCAGGGGGGGAAAACTGTTTTTT. This chain connects TRBV6-1 to TRBJ1-4, with 7 bases matching TRBD1. The CDR3 sequence is 16 residues long. Per germline, CDR1 MNHNS and CDR2 SASEGT. J gave up 10 bases and V 1 base, and 12 bases lay outside the gene matches.

The table lists this clonotype with many counts. V and J are TRBV11-2 and TRBJ2-1, with TRBD1 matching over 8 bases. Germline CDR1 and CDR2: SGHAT and FQNNGV. The CDR3 is made up of 15 amino acids. V lost 5 bases and J lost 3; bases outside the gene matches: 6. In nucleotides, the CDR3 is TGTGCCAGCAGCCTCCGGACAGGGAACTACAATGAGCAGTTCTTC. Its translation is CASSLRTGNYNEQFF.

This clonotype was counted only a few times. This chain uses TRBV10-3 with TRBJ2-2; D might be TRBD1 (5 bases). The V end lost 6 bases, the J end lost 6 bases, and 20 bases lay between the germline ends. The CDR3 spans 16 residues. The germline V gene encodes CDR1 ENHRY and CDR2 SYGVKD. This CDR3 is CAIRLGPDGHSGELFF. The DNA for the CDR3 is TGTGCCATCAGGTTGGGGCCAGATGGTCACTCCGGGGAGCTGTTTTTT.

This clonotype was found a few times. The chain uses TRBV20-1 and TRBJ1-2, with D possibly being TRBD1 (5 bases). Deletions cut 0 bases from V and 4 bases from J, with 15 bases between. The CDR3 consists of 15 residues. Germline-derived CDR1 and CDR2 are DFQATT and SNEGSKA (reference sequence). CDR3 DNA sequence: TGCAGTGCTAGAGACGCCTCTCGGACATTCTATGGCTACACCTTC. Protein sequence: CSARDASRTFYGYTF.

J is TRBJ2-1 and V is TRBV4-1; 13 nucleotides align to TRBD2. The germline CDR1 and CDR2 sequences are MGHRA and YSYEKL. Germline trimming cut 4 bases from V and 7 bases from J; bases unmatched to any gene: 13. This CDR3 contains 18 residues. The CDR3 protein is CASSRNYGTSGKGNEQFF. In nucleotides, the CDR3 is TGCGCCAGCAGCCGTAACTACGGGACTAGCGGGAAGGGGAATGAGCAGTTCTTC.

The V call is TRBV7-2, the J call TRBJ2-5, with D perhaps TRBD2 (5 bases). The CDR3 sequence is 11 residues long. V was cut by 2 bases and J by 13 bases, with 11 bases left in between. Germline V gives CDR1 SGHTA, CDR2 FQGNSA. This CDR3 reads CASSLTRELYF. Here the CDR3 DNA reads TGTGCCAGCAGCTTAACTAGAGAGTTGTACTTC.

To note about this clonotype: A read error is possible here, since a much larger clone lies one base away. The chain employs TRBV11-2 and TRBJ1-2; the D is unclear. Per germline, CDR1 SGHAT and CDR2 FQNNGV. This CDR3 has 13 amino acids. Deletions cut 7 bases from V and 8 bases from J, with 17 bases between. The CDR3 is CASNSLKRGGYTF. As DNA, the CDR3 is TGTGCCAGCAACTCACTTAAACGTGGGGGCTACACCTTC.